This is a list of T cell receptor beta chains from one sample in a study of Ad26.COV2.S vaccination and SARS-CoV-2 variants. Assay used: immunoSEQ multiplex PCR; TCRdb lists only in-frame clones, some missing. The sample lists about 350,000 clones; 75% to 90% were seen once. Sample: peripheral blood, taken in a trial of Ad26.COV2.S vaccine versus placebo. These receptors were collected from a person aged 18-65 years who received the Ad26.COV2.S COVID-19 vaccine or a placebo. The CDR3 runs from the conserved cysteine through the conserved F or W.

TRBV19	TRBJ1-1	CASRPQGIMNTEAFF
TRBV12-3/TRBV12-4	TRBJ1-1	CASTDTGVTEAFF
TRBV4-1	TRBJ1-5	CASSQASQGGQPQHF
TRBV19	TRBJ1-1	CASRIRGGTEAFF
TRBV2	TRBJ1-1	CASSVRGETEAFF
TRBV28	TRBJ1-1	CASSSTYGTGGFF
TRBV24-1	TRBJ2-1	CATSDPGTSGNEQFF
TRBV7-2	TRBJ2-5	CASSLAVAGGKETQYF
TRBV7-2	TRBJ2-3	CASSLWTSGRGHGDTQYF
TRBV7-9	TRBJ1-5	CASSLGTGGSGNQPQHF
TRBV2	TRBJ2-5	CASSESPHTEPQETQYF
TRBV27	TRBJ2-1	CASSSQSYLVF
TRBV2	TRBJ2-1	CASSPSLNNEQFF
TRBV7-8	TRBJ2-3	CASSLEGPVNTDTQYF
TRBV7-9	TRBJ1-1	CASSHDRNTEAFF
TRBV24-1	TRBJ2-3	CATSDFLSGGATDTQYF
TRBV7-2	TRBJ1-2	CASSLTPWEPNYGYTF
TRBV28	TRBJ1-6	CASRTGQNNSPLHF
TRBV7-2	TRBJ1-5	CASSSAGVGQPQHF
TRBV5-1	TRBJ2-7	CASSLAHSYEQYF
TRBV5-1	TRBJ1-6	CASSSGDNSPLHF
TRBV2	TRBJ2-2	CASIEGGTGELFF
TRBV5-4	TRBJ2-7	CASSVSQGARPSEQYF
TRBV5-4	TRBJ2-3	CASTSGVGDTQYF
TRBV28	TRBJ2-2	CASSPAPGELFF
TRBV4-1	TRBJ2-7	CASSPTLAAISYEQYF
TRBV28	TRBJ2-7	CASSLRGQFSYEQYF
TRBV5-1	TRBJ2-5	CASSLDRVEETQYF
TRBV7-9	TRBJ1-1	CASSQRQGMNTEAFF
TRBV7-9	TRBJ1-2	CASSRSDRGGYGYTF
TRBV28	TRBJ1-4	CASNGQGVEKLFF
TRBV7-8	TRBJ2-1	CASSLETVINEQFF
TRBV7-2	TRBJ1-1	CASSLVVSAGPMNTEAFF
TRBV7-9	TRBJ2-5	CASSFLGETQYF
TRBV2	TRBJ1-3	CASVLGNTIYF
TRBV7-2	TRBJ2-2	CASSPSRTHTGELFF
TRBV28	TRBJ1-1	CASSLGRAGDTEAFF
TRBV28	TRBJ2-3	CASSFQVTDTQYF
TRBV19	TRBJ1-3	CASSMGRGGPSGNTIYF
TRBV7-9	TRBJ1-1	CASSLASEINTEAFF
TRBV2	TRBJ2-7	CASSDITSGTYSYEQYF
TRBV27	TRBJ2-1	CASSLQGRDPYNEQFF
TRBV14	TRBJ2-7	CASSQLQGLYEQYF
TRBV4-2	TRBJ1-4	CASSQERRFEKLFF
TRBV9	TRBJ2-7	CASSADQGVHEQYF
TRBV29-1	TRBJ2-3	CTGNQGGTDTQYF
TRBV7-2	TRBJ2-7	CASSLERTYEQYF
TRBV7-9	TRBJ2-1	CASSLGQTSGSIHEQFF
TRBV7-2	TRBJ2-7	CASSRRDRSYEQYF
TRBV10-3	TRBJ2-5	CAISKLGIQETQYF
TRBV11-3	TRBJ2-5	CASSLNWGETQYF
TRBV29-1	TRBJ2-7	CSVGRAGDKYEQYF
TRBV6-5	TRBJ1-1	CASSLDRGRAFF